The 3 T cell receptor beta chains below come from one sample, sequenced in a study of vaccination effects on CD4 cells after COVID-19. The repertoire was sequenced with immunoSEQ multiplex PCR; TCRdb's copy has only in-frame clones and lacks some. Of 30,000 to 40,000 clones detected, 73% appear once; the ten largest clones hold roughly 27%. Using viral peptide pools, the ViraFEST assay grew out antigen-specific CD4+ T cells prior to sequencing. It was after around eleven days of culture that CD4+ T cells were isolated. People in the vaccine group had not been infected with SARS-CoV-2 before, and their nucleocapsid antibodies were negative. For these TCRs, the target antigens are not known. The sample in question was CD4+ T cells from PBMCs cultured with HCoV-OC43 spike peptides, obtained before COVID-19 vaccination. Subset given: HCoV-OC43 spike overlapping peptide pool stimulation. The origin of the receptors is a human donor who received a COVID-19 vaccine.

The rearrangement joins TRBV9 to TRBJ1-2; 12 positions match TRBD1. This CDR3 has 14 amino acids. V was pared by 4 bases and J by 7 bases, with 5 bases of the junction left unmatched. Germline CDR1 is SGDLS and CDR2 is YYNGEE. The CDR3 sequence is CASSPGQGASGYTF. The CDR3 DNA sequence: TGTGCCAGCAGCCCGGGACAGGGGGCATCTGGCTACACCTTC.

The V and J genes are TRBV7-8 and TRBJ1-2; D ambiguous. The V gene lost 5 bases and the J gene lost 0 bases, with 13 bases spanning the gap. The germline CDR1 and CDR2 sequences are SGHVS and FQNEAQ. This CDR3 has 15 amino acids. The CDR3 spells CASSPRTPTNYGYTF. The CDR3 DNA follows: TGTGCCAGCAGCCCACGCACCCCTACTAACTATGGCTACACCTTC.

This clone was observed a few times. V gene TRBV7-9 combines with J gene TRBJ2-7, with no clear D. Germline V gene sequence: CDR1 SEHNR, CDR2 FQNEAQ (reference sequence). Trimming took 5 bases from V and 3 from J, leaving 5 bases between them. The CDR3 extends over 11 amino acids. The CDR3 loop reads CASSRDYEQYF. As DNA, the CDR3 is TGTGCCAGCAGCAGGGACTACGAGCAGTACTTC.